This TCR beta chain appears in the sequencing data of a study of cytomegalovirus exposure and HLA in healthy donors (dated by TCRdb to about 2017). Some background on the complete study: According to an earlier analysis of 587 of the donors, about 190 million T cells yielded some 120 million unique TCR beta sequences and around 280 Gb of sequence data. Among a few hundred genotyped donors of the cohort, an average of about 240,000 unique TCR beta nucleotide sequences were sequenced per donor, 15% to 20% of them non-productive. The study aimed to test whether cataloging public T cell receptors could reveal signatures of past pathogen exposure. A later genetic analysis used genome-wide SNP genotypes for about three fifths of the 666 donors, treating that subset as a discovery cohort. An earlier analysis of approximately 640 of the donors applied high-throughput TCR beta sequencing to assess whether each TCR beta V gene segment acted as functional or pseudogenic. A separate validation cohort of some 130 different subjects was used in addition to the roughly 700-subject first cohort. Rather than drawing on any new phenotypic data, the later analysis identified candidate immune exposures from TCR beta sequences and the way those sequences occurred across donors. Donor age, sex, ethnicity and CMV serostatus were compiled together with the repertoire data. Every repertoire in the discovery cohort had been generated on one and the same sequencing platform. High-throughput TCR immunosequencing, statistical association of individual TCRs with disease status, and machine learning were combined to predict cytomegalovirus infection status. Of the roughly 410 genotyped donors, less than 90% were placed in the genetic ancestry cluster associated with self-reported Caucasian donors. The number of donors typed differed by locus, with roughly 629-640 for A, B, C, DRB1 and DQB1, approximately 500 for DQA1, over 600 for DPA1, and 400 to 490 for DPB1. In a later analysis, previously published TCR beta repertoires from several hundred donors were re-analyzed and high-resolution HLA genotyping was added so that TCR occurrence patterns could be studied. Using immunosequencing, the study profiled T cell repertoires from about 650 subjects and related those repertoires to cytomegalovirus serostatus. Because of strong linkage in the cohort, five DR-DQ haplotypes were treated as single units for association and clustering. HLA typing included class I and class II loci at four-digit resolution. An early release that covered some 640 HLA-typed donors contained about 300 gigabases of sequencing data and 70 million to 100 million unique TCR sequences. Summary of the overall study and its limitations: In a later analysis, the rate of TCR association differed among HLA loci, with DRB1 alleles having the most associated TCRs and HLA-C alleles having the fewest. Assigning TCR associations to individual alleles was difficult when HLA alleles, especially DR and DQ, strongly co-occurred. Linkage disequilibrium might explain the correlated functional status among segregating V segments, but an unknown experimental factor could not be excluded. A later genetic analysis associated a missense DCLRE1C variant with V-gene and J-gene trimming of TCR beta chains, and an independent cohort replicated the association. Compared with equally common non-associated chains, HLA-associated TCR beta chains in a later analysis were more clonally expanded and had lower generation probabilities. In a later analysis, several top co-occurrence clusters were reported to appear linked to parvovirus B19, influenza, CMV and Epstein-Barr virus. The study listed approximately 150 TCR beta chains as associated with cytomegalovirus. A further reported finding was that TCR beta sequences accurately predicted the HLA-A and HLA-B alleles for most subjects in the first cohort. Because the 87-base-pair reads could not distinguish some IMGT-functional V segments, including TRBV6-2 and TRBV6-3, those segments were excluded. The authors suggested that the approach could potentially be generalized to other disease states and immunological phenotypes. Because counts were too low, roughly 18 rarely observed V segments, including chromosome 9 orphons, were left out of the earlier analysis of a few hundred of the donors. A cluster of highly shared sequence variants was judged likely to represent a technical artifact of the sequencing pipeline. Sequencing depth was assumed to be roughly uniform across donors in the presence/absence analyses, though that assumption may not hold. Across donors, most TCR sequences were observed very rarely, whereas some public TCRs were present in many individuals. Specific HLA alleles were associated with 16,951 TCR beta sequences at a false discovery rate of 0.05 in a later analysis. CMV serostatus was the only immune exposure information available for the cohort. Only TCR beta chains were sequenced in this cohort, and the absence of alpha or paired-chain data limited detectable features. Because some donors lacked HLA typing at each locus, the association tests relied only on the typed subset. In an earlier analysis of some 500 of the donors, most TCR beta V segments were observed in productive rearrangements about 87% or about 30% of the time, broadly matching IMGT annotations. Cytomegalovirus status was reported to be diagnosed by the classifier with high specificity and sensitivity in both the original and validation cohorts. In vitro tests confirmed that three of the cytomegalovirus-associated TCR beta chains recognize cytomegalovirus antigens. In a later genetic analysis, fewer N-insertions in productive TCRs were reported among donors in an Asian-associated ancestry cluster than the roughly 700-donor mean. Most CMV-associated TCR beta chains appeared to be HLA-restricted in a later analysis, and the HLA associations seemed to be driven largely by CMV exposure.

Comment on this clone: Its cognate antigen has yet to be identified. Base qualities were left out, and no much larger clone turns up one base away.

V is pared back by 4 bases and J by 5 bases, with 17 bases lying between the germline termini. Based on the germline V gene, the CDR1 and CDR2 sequences are SQVTM and ANQGSEA. The CDR3 runs 15 residues from the cysteine to the phenylalanine. This entry keeps only the CDR3 DNA: 45 bases, framed from base 1. The cohort consisted of fewer than 700 healthy bone marrow donors. Cohort members were all nominally healthy when sampled, although unrecorded immune exposures were likely present. The donor was CMV seronegative and belonged to the group of 350 or so seronegative cohort members. A peripheral blood sample was provided by each donor, and peripheral blood mononuclear cells were used for TCR beta sequencing. Genomic DNA extraction from the blood cell samples was performed with the Qiagen DNeasy Blood Extraction Kit. Receptors were amplified or captured by the immunoSEQ multiplex PCR assay. The multiplex PCR relied on a mix of 60 forward primers for TCR Vbeta segments and 13 reverse primers for TCR Jbeta segments. The CDR3 region of rearranged TCR beta genes was amplified from genomic DNA by a multiplex PCR assay. The amplified TCR beta libraries were sequenced on the Illumina HiSeq System as 87-base-pair reads. The paper's data handling went like this. Across the 700 or so repertoires, a later analysis counted some 80 million unique TCR beta chains, around 10 million of which were shared by at least two donors. Raw reads were error-corrected and collapsed into unique sequences by a nearest-neighbor algorithm in which closely related sequences were merged to remove PCR and sequencing errors. Alignment of CDR3 sequences to IMGT reference sequences was used to assign V, D and J gene segments. Each retained sequence needed at least a six-nucleotide match to both a V gene segment and a J gene segment. A rearrangement counted as productive if the CDR3 had no stop codons and remained in frame with V and J, and every other rearrangement counted as non-productive. Following IMGT convention, CDR3 was defined as the stretch from the second conserved V-encoded cysteine up to the conserved J-encoded phenylalanine. Sequences without an unambiguous match to a single V gene segment were excluded from the earlier analysis of 450 to 750 of the donors. In an earlier analysis of 587 of the donors, V segments were called functional above 56.7% productive rearrangements and were called segregating when the between-donor standard deviation exceeded 5%. To diagnose cytomegalovirus status from the catalog of TCR beta chain sequences, a statistical classification framework was built. A later analysis assigned V and J genes by comparing TCR nucleotide sequences with IMGT/GENE-DB human TR gene sequences. Using the TCRdist pipeline, a later analysis assigned CDR3 sequences along with most-parsimonious VDJ recombination scenarios. In a later analysis, each TCR beta chain was defined by its CDR3 amino acid sequence together with its V-gene family, and reads without a unique V-gene family were excluded. To address suspected cross-contamination and a sequencing artifact, a later analysis removed 450 to 700 highly shared, low-generation-probability nucleotide sequences. In a later analysis, a clonal expansion index was calculated for each public chain from normalized within-repertoire ranks of inferred template counts. In a later analysis, generation probabilities were computed with a VDJ recombination model fitted to out-of-frame rearrangements, and the resulting probabilities were checked against IGoR. In a later analysis, TCR-TCR, TCR-HLA and TCR-CMV co-occurrence was scored with hypergeometric tests, and a repertoire-size bias correction was applied to TCR pairs. To estimate false discovery rates, a later analysis permuted the HLA or CMV assignments 20 times. In a later analysis, co-occurring TCRs were grouped using DBSCAN, with TCRdist sequence similarity added in when clustering inside HLA-allele-positive subsets. Repertoires with fewer than 30,000 or more than 120,000 public chains were left out of co-occurrence clustering, as were four to six repertoires with anomalous nucleotide sharing. Entries here come from immuneACCESS through TCRdb and include only in-frame sequences with V and J called. Some clones fail to appear in such tables; in the studies checked, an unresolved V gene covers under half of the shortfall, and the cause of the remainder is unknown. Clone size and the V and J calls come from that table; the DNA yielded D and trimming. In all, the sample holds 150,000 to 200,000 clones, and 79% of those were seen once. The leading ten clones occupy approximately 2.1% of the sample.

What was sequenced was PBMCs. The receptor chain draws on TRBV29-1 and TRBJ2-2; the best D guess is TRBD2, with 6 bases matching. This sequence was found in a woman aged 50 to 65 in good health and CMV-seronegative. The nucleotide sequence is TGCAGCGTTGTAGGGCGCGCTGGGGGGACCGGGGAGCTGTTTTTT. It specifies CSVVGRAGGTGELFF.